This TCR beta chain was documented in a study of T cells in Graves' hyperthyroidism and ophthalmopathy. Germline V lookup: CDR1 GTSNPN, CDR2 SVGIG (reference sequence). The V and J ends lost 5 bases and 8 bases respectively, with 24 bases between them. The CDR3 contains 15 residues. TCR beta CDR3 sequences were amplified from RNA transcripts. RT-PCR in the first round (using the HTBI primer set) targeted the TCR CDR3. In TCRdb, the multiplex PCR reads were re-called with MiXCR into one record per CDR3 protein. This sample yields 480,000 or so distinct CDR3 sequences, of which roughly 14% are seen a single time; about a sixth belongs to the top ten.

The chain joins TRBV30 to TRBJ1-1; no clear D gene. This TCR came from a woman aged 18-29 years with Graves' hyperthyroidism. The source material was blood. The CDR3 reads CAWVPKWAAAIEAFF. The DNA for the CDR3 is TGTGCCTGGGTCCCCAAGTGGGCTGCAGCCATCGAAGCTTTCTTT.